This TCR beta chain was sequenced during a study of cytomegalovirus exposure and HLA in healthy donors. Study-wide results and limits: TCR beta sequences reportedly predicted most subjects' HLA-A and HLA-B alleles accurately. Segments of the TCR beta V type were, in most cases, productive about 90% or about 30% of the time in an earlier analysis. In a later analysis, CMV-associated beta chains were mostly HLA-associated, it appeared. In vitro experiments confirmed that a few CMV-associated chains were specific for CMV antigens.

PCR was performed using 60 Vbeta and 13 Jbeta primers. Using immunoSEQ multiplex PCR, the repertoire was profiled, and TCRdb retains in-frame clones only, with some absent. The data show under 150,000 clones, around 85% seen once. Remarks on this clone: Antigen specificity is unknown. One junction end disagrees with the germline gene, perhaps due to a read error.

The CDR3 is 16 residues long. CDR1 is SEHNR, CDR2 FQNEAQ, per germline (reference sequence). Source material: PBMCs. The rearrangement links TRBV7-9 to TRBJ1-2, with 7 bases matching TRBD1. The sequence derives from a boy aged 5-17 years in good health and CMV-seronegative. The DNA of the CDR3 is TGTGCCAGCAGCTTAGGAGGTGAGGGGGCGGACTATGGCTACCCCTTC. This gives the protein CASSLGGEGADYGYPF. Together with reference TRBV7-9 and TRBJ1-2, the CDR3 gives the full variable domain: DTGVSQNPRHKITKRGQNVTFRCDPISEHNRLYWYRQTLGQGPEFLTYFQNEAQLEKSRLLSDRFSAERPKGSFSTLEIQRTEQGDSAMYLCASSLGGEGADYGYPFGSGTRLTVV.